Listed below are T cell receptor beta chains from one sample, sequenced in a study of blood T cell repertoires in COVID-19. Generated by immunoSEQ multiplex PCR, the TCRdb table keeps only in-frame clones and is missing some. This sample yields fewer than 350,000 clones, of which around 90% are seen a single time; approximately 3% belongs to the top ten. The sequenced sample consisted of PBMCs or T cells enriched from blood (not recorded which). The receptors were gathered from a man aged 35-49 years who had been exposed to COVID-19. Each CDR3 is given with its conserved first and last residue. A D gene is named only where the DNA matches it firmly. The size field is filled for only some rows; it gives once, few, many or a size class.

>TRBV19|TRBJ2-1|-|-
CASSMRSVGRSSYNEQFF
TGTGCCAGTAGTATGCGATCGGTCGGCCGGAGCTCCTACAATGAGCAGTTCTTC
>TRBV6-5|TRBJ1-1|-|-
CASTRPRGLNTEAFF
TGTGCCAGCACCCGCCCAAGGGGTTTGAACACTGAAGCTTTCTTT
>TRBV28|TRBJ1-4|-|TRBD1
CASSPGQGGSEKLFF
TGTGCCAGCAGTCCCGGACAGGGAGGTAGTGAAAAACTGTTTTTT
>TRBV2|TRBJ1-2|once|-
CASKARGNNYGYTF
TGTGCCAGCAAGGCGAGGGGGAATAACTATGGCTACACCTTC
>TRBV30|TRBJ1-5|-|TRBD1
CAWSASRQGSSNQPQHF
TGTGCCTGGAGTGCCTCCCGACAGGGATCTAGCAATCAGCCCCAGCATTTT
>TRBV19|TRBJ1-5|-|TRBD1
CASSRDRVGGEPQHF
TGTGCCAGTAGTCGGGACAGGGTAGGAGGTGAGCCCCAGCATTTT
>TRBV9|TRBJ2-3|-|-
CASSAYTDTQYF
TGTGCCAGCAGCGCGTACACAGATACGCAGTATTTT
>TRBV28|TRBJ1-1|-|TRBD1
CASSSGYRGPMNTEAFF
TGTGCCAGCAGTTCGGGCTACAGGGGACCTATGAACACTGAAGCTTTCTTT
>TRBV6-5|TRBJ2-7|-|-
CASSYSPYGEQYF
TGTGCCAGCAGTTACTCTCCCTATGGCGAGCAGTACTTC
>TRBV6-5|TRBJ2-3|-|-
CASSLYQGTDTQYF
TGTGCCAGCAGTTTGTATCAGGGGACAGATACGCAGTATTTT
>TRBV28|TRBJ1-4|-|TRBD1
CASSFGTGGGEKLFF
TGTGCCAGCAGTTTCGGGACAGGGGGTGGTGAAAAACTGTTTTTT
>TRBV6-5|TRBJ1-4|-|-
CASTQTGRFEKLFF
TGTGCCAGCACCCAGACAGGCCGCTTTGAAAAACTGTTTTTT
>TRBV27|TRBJ2-5|-|TRBD1
CASSTDRQETQYF
TGTGCCAGCAGTACGGACAGGCAAGAGACCCAGTACTTC
>TRBV5-1|TRBJ2-5|-|TRBD2
CASSVKTGSGRAQETQYF
TGCGCCAGCAGCGTCAAGACTGGAAGCGGGAGGGCCCAGGAGACCCAGTACTTC
>TRBV19|TRBJ2-2|-|-
CASSISGGQSNTGELFF
TGTGCCAGTAGTATATCAGGGGGGCAGTCGAACACCGGGGAGCTGTTTTTT
>TRBV5-6|TRBJ2-7|few|TRBD1
CASSLTGVAYEQYF
TGTGCCAGCAGCTTGACAGGGGTTGCCTACGAGCAGTACTTC
>TRBV19|TRBJ1-1|-|-
CASSISLTAAEAFF
TGTGCCAGTAGTATCAGCCTTACAGCGGCTGAAGCTTTCTTT
>TRBV4-1|TRBJ2-1|-|TRBD2
CASSQEIGLVDEQFF
TGCGCCAGCAGCCAAGAGATCGGACTAGTGGATGAGCAGTTCTTC
>TRBV24-1|TRBJ2-1|-|TRBD2
CATSDWTSGINEQFF
TGTGCCACCAGTGATTGGACTAGCGGGATCAATGAGCAGTTCTTC
>TRBV12-3/TRBV12-4|TRBJ1-5|once|TRBD1
CASRGQTNQPQHF
TGTGCCAGCAGGGGACAGACTAATCAGCCCCAGCATTTT
>TRBV15|TRBJ2-7|-|-
CATRGLAYEQYF
TGTGCCACCAGGGGACTCGCCTACGAGCAGTACTTC
>TRBV3-1/TRBV3-2|TRBJ2-2|-|-
CASSQNYGGTGELFF
TGTGCCAGCAGCCAAAATTACGGGGGCACCGGGGAGCTGTTTTTT
>TRBV19|TRBJ2-6|-|-
CASSAAGTGANVLTF
TGTGCCAGTAGTGCGGCGGGGACTGGGGCCAACGTCCTGACTTTC
>TRBV30|TRBJ1-1|-|-
CAWSVVQEGAFF
TGTGCCTGGAGTGTAGTCCAGGAAGGAGCTTTCTTT
>TRBV5-1|TRBJ2-1|-|TRBD2
CASSLGASGSSYNEQFF
TGCGCCAGCAGCTTGGGGGCTAGCGGGAGTTCCTACAATGAGCAGTTCTTC